This TCR beta chain was identified in a study of T cells after yellow fever vaccination. Study as a whole: Researchers used SMART-Seq v4 Ultra Low Input to prepare fractions that had low cell numbers.

The V gene's germline CDR1 is MNHEY and CDR2 SVGAGI. Trimming stripped 4 bases from V and 3 bases from J, with 15 bases between. This CDR3 contains 16 residues. In regard to this clonotype: Its antigen is not identified.

Overall study findings and caveats: Once the booster was given, most primary-vaccination clones reappeared, at around 95% for CD4 and over 85% for CD8.

Making TCR cDNA involved 5'RACE template switching, which added UMIs and a universal primer site. TCRdb independently ran MiXCR on the 5' RACE reads; one entry per CDR3 protein. This table has approximately 150,000 distinct CDR3 sequences, roughly 8% appearing once. The chain recombines TRBV6-5 with TRBJ1-4, with unresolved D. The sequencing used CD4+ T cells sorted from PBMCs, collected 5 days after the yellow fever booster vaccination. The TCR comes from a man aged 30 to 45 who received the YFV17D yellow fever vaccine. The CDR3 is CASSLDPLAANEKLFF. The CDR3 DNA sequence: TGTGCCAGCAGTTTGGACCCGCTAGCGGCTAATGAAAAACTGTTTTTT.